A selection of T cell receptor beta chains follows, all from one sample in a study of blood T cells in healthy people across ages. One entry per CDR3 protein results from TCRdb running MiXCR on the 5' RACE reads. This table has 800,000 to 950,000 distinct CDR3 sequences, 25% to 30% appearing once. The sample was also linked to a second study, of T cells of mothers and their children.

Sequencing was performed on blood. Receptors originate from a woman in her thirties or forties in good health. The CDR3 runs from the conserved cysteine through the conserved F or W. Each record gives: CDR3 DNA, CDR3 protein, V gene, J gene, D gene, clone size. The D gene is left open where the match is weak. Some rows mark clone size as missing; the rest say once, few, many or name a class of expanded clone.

TGTGCCAGCAGCCTTACCTTCCACCGGGACAGGGGCTACGAGCAGTACTTC	CASSLTFHRDRGYEQYF	TRBV7-2	TRBJ2-7	TRBD1	NA
TGTGCCAGCAGCGCCGGGACTAGCGGGGGGTCTGGGGAGCAGTTCTTC	CASSAGTSGGSGEQFF	TRBV9	TRBJ2-1	TRBD2	NA
TGTGCCAGCAGACGTCGGGGGGCGGGGAACACTGAAGCTTTCTTT	CASRRRGAGNTEAFF	TRBV7-8	TRBJ1-1	NA	NA
TGCGCCAGCAGCTTCTTACAGGGGGACACTGAAGCTTTCTTT	CASSFLQGDTEAFF	TRBV5-1	TRBJ1-1	TRBD1	NA
TGTGCCAGCAGCTTGGGCCCCCTGTTGGGGGGCTACACCTTC	CASSLGPLLGGYTF	TRBV5-6	TRBJ1-2	NA	NA
TGTGCCATCAGTGAGTCCCGGGGAGGAGGAGCTAACTATGGCTACACCTTC	CAISESRGGGANYGYTF	TRBV10-3	TRBJ1-2	NA	many
TGTGCCAGCAGCTTAGTGCAGACAGGGCCCTACGAGCAGTACTTC	CASSLVQTGPYEQYF	TRBV7-8	TRBJ2-7	TRBD1	NA
TGTGCCAGCAACCCAGGGGGGAATGAGCAGTTCTTC	CASNPGGNEQFF	TRBV6-1	TRBJ2-1	NA	NA
TGTGCCAGCAGCCGCCTGGCAAGGCAGTTCTTC	CASSRLARQFF	TRBV12-3/TRBV12-4	TRBJ2-1	NA	NA
TGTGCCAGCAGTTTACGGGGCAGATATGAAAAACTGTTTTTT	CASSLRGRYEKLFF	TRBV12-3/TRBV12-4	TRBJ1-4	NA	NA
TGTGCCACCAGCAGAGATTGGACGACAGGGAACACCGGGGAGCTGTTTTTT	CATSRDWTTGNTGELFF	TRBV15	TRBJ2-2	NA	few
TGTGCCAGCAATCCGACCGACAGCCTAAACATTCAGTACTTC	CASNPTDSLNIQYF	TRBV28	TRBJ2-4	NA	NA
TGTGCCAGCTCACCGTCAGGGCCCGCGAACACCGGGGAGCTGTTTTTT	CASSPSGPANTGELFF	TRBV18	TRBJ2-2	NA	few
TGTGCCAGCAGTGAGTGGGGATCGGAGCTAGCCAAAAACATTCAGTACTTC	CASSEWGSELAKNIQYF	TRBV2	TRBJ2-4	NA	NA
TGTGCCAGCAGTTTTAAGGGGGCGATGTTTGAAGATACGCAGTATTTT	CASSFKGAMFEDTQYF	TRBV12-3/TRBV12-4	TRBJ2-3	TRBD1	NA
TGTGCCAGCAGTTCAACCGGGACAGTATTTTTTTACTCCTACGAGCAGTACTTC	CASSSTGTVFFYSYEQYF	TRBV6-5	TRBJ2-7	TRBD1	few
TGTGCCAGCAGCGACCTATTCGGGACTTCCTACGAGCAGTTCTTC	CASSDLFGTSYEQFF	TRBV6-1	TRBJ2-1	NA	NA
TGTGCCACCAGAAACAGGGTCCAATTCACAGATACGCGGTATTTT	CATRNRVQFTDTRYF	TRBV28	TRBJ2-3	NA	NA
TGTGCCAGCAGCTTAGTTGGGGTGGGCCCCCAGCATTTT	CASSLVGVGPQHF	TRBV7-8	TRBJ1-5	NA	NA
TGTGCCAGCAGCGTACGGGGCTTCCCGACAGATACGCAGTATTTT	CASSVRGFPTDTQYF	TRBV9	TRBJ2-3	NA	NA
TGTGCCAGCAGCTTCTTTCGGGAGAACTATGGCTACACCTTC	CASSFFRENYGYTF	TRBV7-2	TRBJ1-2	NA	NA
TGTGCCAGCAGCTTGCAGGGATCCCAATACGAGCAGTACTTC	CASSLQGSQYEQYF	TRBV7-8	TRBJ2-7	NA	many
TGTGCCAGCAGTCAGGGCGTACGTAACTATGGCTACACCTTC	CASSQGVRNYGYTF	TRBV25-1	TRBJ1-2	NA	few
TGCAGCGGAAAGATGGGGCAGCTAAACACTGAAGCTTTCTTT	CSGKMGQLNTEAFF	TRBV29-1	TRBJ1-1	NA	few
TGTGCCAGTAGTATAGGGGCCTCAGTCTTTCAGTACTTC	CASSIGASVFQYF	TRBV19	TRBJ2-4	NA	NA
TGTGCCAGCAGCTTAGATACCGGGACAGGGAATCGTGGTGAGCAGTTCTTC	CASSLDTGTGNRGEQFF	TRBV7-2	TRBJ2-1	TRBD1	many
TGCGCCAGCAGCGATACAGGAAACCCCTACGAGCAGTACTTC	CASSDTGNPYEQYF	TRBV5-1	TRBJ2-7	NA	NA
TGTGCCAGCAGCTTACCCGCAGGGCTTAATGAAAAACTGTTTTTT	CASSLPAGLNEKLFF	TRBV7-2	TRBJ1-4	NA	few
TGCGCCAGCAGCTTGGCCGGAGGTGGGGCAGGTAAAGATACGCAGTATTTT	CASSLAGGGAGKDTQYF	TRBV5-1	TRBJ2-3	NA	few
TGCGCCAGCAGCCAAGAATTGAACGGGGAGCTGTTTTTT	CASSQELNGELFF	TRBV4-1	TRBJ2-2	NA	NA
TGTGCCAGCAGTGATGTAACAGCCTACTACAATGAGCAGTTCTTC	CASSDVTAYYNEQFF	TRBV6-1	TRBJ2-1	NA	NA
TGTGCCAGCGGAATTAACAGCGGGGGCTACAATGAGCAGTTCTTC	CASGINSGGYNEQFF	TRBV28	TRBJ2-1	TRBD2	few
TGCGCCAGCAGCCAAGATCAACAACCTACGAACACCGGGGAGCTGTTTTTT	CASSQDQQPTNTGELFF	TRBV4-1	TRBJ2-2	NA	few
TGTGCCTTAGGGAGCGGGGATCCGGGCGAGCAGTACTTC	CALGSGDPGEQYF	TRBV10-3	TRBJ2-7	TRBD2	many
TGTGCCTGGTCAGGGTCCTCCCCCTACGAGCAGTACTTC	CAWSGSSPYEQYF	TRBV30	TRBJ2-7	NA	few
TGTGCCAGCTCACGGGGAGGGCACAGCGCCTACGAGCAGTACTTC	CASSRGGHSAYEQYF	TRBV18	TRBJ2-7	TRBD2	NA
TGTGCGATAATTCGGGACAGCCAAGAGACCCAGTACTTC	CAIIRDSQETQYF	TRBV2	TRBJ2-5	TRBD1	NA
TGTGCCAGCTCACCACAGCCGACAGGTTCTAACACTGAAGCTTTCTTT	CASSPQPTGSNTEAFF	TRBV18	TRBJ1-1	NA	NA
TGCGCCAGCAGACGGGGGTCGACAGCGAACCGGAACACTGAAGCTTTCTTT	CASRRGSTANRNTEAFF	TRBV5-1	TRBJ1-1	NA	NA
TGTGCCAGCAGCCATCAGGACAGGGGGCACGAGCAGTACTTC	CASSHQDRGHEQYF	TRBV3-1	TRBJ2-7	TRBD1	NA
TGCAGCGTTGAAGATTACCCTGAAGCTTTCTTT	CSVEDYPEAFF	TRBV29-1	TRBJ1-1	NA	few
TGTGCCAGCACCGACCCGGGACAGGGGGCTGCCAATCAGCAGTTCTTC	CASTDPGQGAANQQFF	TRBV7-9	TRBJ2-1	TRBD1	NA
TGTGCCAGCAGTTTTTCCGATCAGCCCCAGCATTTT	CASSFSDQPQHF	TRBV12-3/TRBV12-4	TRBJ1-5	NA	many
TGCGCCAGCAGCCCTTCGGGGTTTGGCTATGGCTACACCTTC	CASSPSGFGYGYTF	TRBV28	TRBJ1-2	NA	few
TGTGCCAGCAGTGTTATTTCCGCTAGCGGGGGCAATGAGCAGTTCTTC	CASSVISASGGNEQFF	TRBV6-1	TRBJ2-1	TRBD2	NA
TGTGCCACCAGCCTGACAGGGGGTGACACTGAAGCTTTCTTT	CATSLTGGDTEAFF	TRBV15	TRBJ1-1	TRBD1	many
TGTGCCAGCAGCCAAGGGTCCGGGGGACGAGGAACCGGGGAGCTGTTTTTT	CASSQGSGGRGTGELFF	TRBV3-1	TRBJ2-2	NA	few
TGCGCCAGCAGCTTGGACAGGACACCTAATGAAAAACTGTTTTTT	CASSLDRTPNEKLFF	TRBV5-1	TRBJ1-4	NA	NA
TGCAGCGTTGCGGGCCGACTAGCGGGGGGGCTGGTTCCAACCAATGAGCAGTTCTTC	CSVAGRLAGGLVPTNEQFF	TRBV29-1	TRBJ2-1	TRBD2	many
TGCAGTGCGCTACAGGGGAACCTGAACACTGAAGCTTTCTTT	CSALQGNLNTEAFF	TRBV20-1	TRBJ1-1	TRBD1	NA
TGTGCCAGCACAAAACGGACAGCCATGAACACTGAAGCTTTCTTT	CASTKRTAMNTEAFF	TRBV12-3/TRBV12-4	TRBJ1-1	NA	NA